These T cell receptor beta chains were read from a single sample in a study of Graves' ophthalmopathy and Graves' hyperthyroidism. One entry per CDR3 protein results from TCRdb running MiXCR on the multiplex PCR reads. The repertoire consists of about 24,000 distinct CDR3 sequences, with 45% to 60% occurring once and the leading ten covering around 6.2%. Specimen: peripheral blood. Receptors were obtained from an adult woman with stable Graves' hyperthyroidism. Each CDR3 is given with its conserved first and last residue. Fields, in order: CDR3 length, J gene, D gene, V gene, clone size, CDR3 protein, CDR3 DNA. D genes are given only for firm matches. Clone size is stated in some rows and not others, as once, few, many or a class when expanded.

len: 11; j_gene: TRBJ2-3; d_gene: -; v_gene: TRBV7-8; abundance: -; CDR3aa: CASRRTDTQYF; CDR3nt: TGTGCCAGCAGACGCACAGATACGCAGTATTTT
len: 13; j_gene: TRBJ2-1; d_gene: -; v_gene: TRBV2; abundance: medium-sized; CDR3aa: CASNIDSYNEQFF; CDR3nt: TGTGCCAGCAATATAGACTCCTACAATGAGCAGTTCTTC
len: 16; j_gene: TRBJ2-2; d_gene: TRBD1; v_gene: TRBV7-9; abundance: -; CDR3aa: CASGNQQGDFAGELFF; CDR3nt: TGTGCCAGCGGCAACCAACAGGGGGACTTCGCCGGGGAGCTGTTTTTT
len: 13; j_gene: TRBJ2-7; d_gene: TRBD2; v_gene: TRBV7-2; abundance: -; CDR3aa: CASSFGAGDEQYF; CDR3nt: TGTGCCAGCAGCTTTGGGGCGGGAGACGAGCAGTACTTC
len: 15; j_gene: TRBJ2-3; d_gene: -; v_gene: TRBV4-1; abundance: many; CDR3aa: CASSQIYPSTDTQYF; CDR3nt: TGCGCCAGCAGCCAAATTTATCCTAGCACAGATACGCAGTATTTT
len: 14; j_gene: TRBJ2-7; d_gene: TRBD2; v_gene: TRBV20-1; abundance: medium-sized; CDR3aa: CSASLTSGNYEQYF; CDR3nt: TGCAGTGCTAGTCTGACTAGCGGGAACTACGAGCAGTACTTC
len: 14; j_gene: TRBJ2-3; d_gene: TRBD1; v_gene: TRBV10-1; abundance: -; CDR3aa: CTSTERHGTDTLYF; CDR3nt: TGCACCAGCACTGAGAGGCATGGGACAGATACGCTGTATTTT
len: 16; j_gene: TRBJ2-1; d_gene: TRBD2; v_gene: TRBV14; abundance: once; CDR3aa: CASSWTTGLVYNEQFF; CDR3nt: TGTGCCAGCAGCTGGACTACCGGACTAGTTTACAATGAGCAGTTCTTC
len: 16; j_gene: TRBJ2-7; d_gene: -; v_gene: TRBV5-1; abundance: many; CDR3aa: CASSLGRSSGGHEQYF; CDR3nt: TGCGCCAGCAGCTTGGGGCGTTCTTCAGGGGGGCACGAGCAGTACTTC
len: 16; j_gene: TRBJ1-3; d_gene: -; v_gene: TRBV20-1; abundance: -; CDR3aa: CSARDRFIGFGNTIYF; CDR3nt: TGCAGTGCTAGAGACAGGTTCATTGGCTTTGGAAACACCATATATTTT
len: 15; j_gene: TRBJ2-7; d_gene: TRBD2; v_gene: TRBV7-2; abundance: -; CDR3aa: CASSAGLAGFYEQYF; CDR3nt: TGTGCCAGCAGCGCAGGACTAGCGGGCTTCTACGAGCAATACTTC
len: 15; j_gene: TRBJ2-1; d_gene: TRBD2; v_gene: TRBV11-2; abundance: many; CDR3aa: CASRLTSGRVGEQFF; CDR3nt: TGTGCCAGCAGATTGACTAGCGGGAGGGTAGGTGAGCAGTTCTTC
len: 15; j_gene: TRBJ1-2; d_gene: -; v_gene: TRBV28; abundance: many; CDR3aa: CASSTRAGVDYGYTF; CDR3nt: TGTGCCAGCAGTACCCGGGCCGGAGTGGACTATGGCTACACCTTC
len: 17; j_gene: TRBJ2-1; d_gene: TRBD2; v_gene: TRBV6-5; abundance: many; CDR3aa: CATSSGTSGSTYNEQFF; CDR3nt: TGTGCCACCTCGAGTGGGACTAGCGGGAGTACCTACAATGAGCAGTTCTTC
len: 16; j_gene: TRBJ2-1; d_gene: -; v_gene: TRBV14; abundance: -; CDR3aa: CASSQDLHRRGNEQFF; CDR3nt: TGTGCCAGCAGCCAAGACCTGCACCGGCGGGGCAATGAGCAGTTCTTC
len: 13; j_gene: TRBJ1-1; d_gene: -; v_gene: TRBV12-3/TRBV12-4; abundance: -; CDR3aa: CASTPGLAGGAFF; CDR3nt: TGTGCCAGCACCCCCGGACTAGCGGGCGGTGCTTTCTTT
len: 16; j_gene: TRBJ1-5; d_gene: -; v_gene: TRBV5-1; abundance: -; CDR3aa: CASSLLAGESGNEQHF; CDR3nt: TGCGCCAGCAGCTTACTAGCGGGAGAGTCGGGCAATGAGCAGCATTTT
len: 17; j_gene: TRBJ2-1; d_gene: TRBD2; v_gene: TRBV20-1; abundance: once; CDR3aa: CSARVASGSSSYNEQFF; CDR3nt: TGCAGTGCTAGAGTCGCTAGCGGTTCAAGCTCCTACAATGAGCAGTTCTTC
len: 12; j_gene: TRBJ2-7; d_gene: -; v_gene: TRBV2; abundance: -; CDR3aa: CASRLTGYEQYF; CDR3nt: TGTGCCAGCAGGCTGACGGGGTACGAGCAGTACTTC
len: 15; j_gene: TRBJ2-7; d_gene: -; v_gene: TRBV9; abundance: -; CDR3aa: CASSVVGGSFYEQYF; CDR3nt: TGTGCCAGCAGCGTAGTAGGGGGGAGTTTTTACGAGCAGTACTTC
len: 14; j_gene: TRBJ2-7; d_gene: TRBD2; v_gene: TRBV24-1; abundance: once; CDR3aa: CASGTIGSINEQYF; CDR3nt: TGTGCCTCCGGGACTATCGGGAGTATCAACGAGCAGTACTTC
len: 15; j_gene: TRBJ1-6; d_gene: TRBD1; v_gene: TRBV5-6; abundance: -; CDR3aa: CASSIGTGVNSPLHF; CDR3nt: TGTGCCAGCAGCATTGGGACAGGTGTTAATTCACCCCTCCACTTT
len: 17; j_gene: TRBJ2-7; d_gene: TRBD2; v_gene: TRBV4-1; abundance: many; CDR3aa: CASSQDHRVAGVYEQYF; CDR3nt: TGCGCCAGCAGCCAAGATCACAGAGTAGCGGGAGTCTACGAGCAGTACTTC
len: 17; j_gene: TRBJ2-3; d_gene: TRBD2; v_gene: TRBV7-9; abundance: -; CDR3aa: CASSRTSGRADGDTQYF; CDR3nt: TGTGCCAGCAGCCGGACTAGCGGGAGGGCCGATGGAGATACGCAGTATTTT
len: 14; j_gene: TRBJ2-5; d_gene: TRBD2; v_gene: TRBV6-2/TRBV6-3; abundance: many; CDR3aa: CASNRTGGMETQYF; CDR3nt: TGTGCCAGCAATCGGACGGGGGGGATGGAGACCCAGTACTTC